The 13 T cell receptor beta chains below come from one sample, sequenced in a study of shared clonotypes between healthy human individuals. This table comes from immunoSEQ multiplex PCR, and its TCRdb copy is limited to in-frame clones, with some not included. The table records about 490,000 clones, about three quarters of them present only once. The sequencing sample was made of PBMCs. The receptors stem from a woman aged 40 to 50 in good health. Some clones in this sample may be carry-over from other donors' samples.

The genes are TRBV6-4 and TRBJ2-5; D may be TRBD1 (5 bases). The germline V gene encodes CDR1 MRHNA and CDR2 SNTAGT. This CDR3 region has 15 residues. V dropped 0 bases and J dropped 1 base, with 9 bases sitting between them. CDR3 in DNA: TGTGCCAGCAGTGACTCGATGGACATCCAAGAGACCCAGTACTTC. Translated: CASSDSMDIQETQYF.

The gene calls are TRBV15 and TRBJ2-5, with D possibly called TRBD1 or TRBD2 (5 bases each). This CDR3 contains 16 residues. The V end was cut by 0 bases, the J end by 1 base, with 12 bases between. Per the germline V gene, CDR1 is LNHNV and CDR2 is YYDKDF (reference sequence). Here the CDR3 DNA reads TGTGCCACCAGCAGAGATCAGGTTGGGACCCAAGAGACCCAGTACTTC. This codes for CATSRDQVGTQETQYF.

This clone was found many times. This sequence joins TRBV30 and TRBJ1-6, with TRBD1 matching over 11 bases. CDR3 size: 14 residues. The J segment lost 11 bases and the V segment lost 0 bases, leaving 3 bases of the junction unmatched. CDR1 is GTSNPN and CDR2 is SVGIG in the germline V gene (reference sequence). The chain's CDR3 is CAWSVLGQGAPLHF. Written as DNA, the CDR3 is TGTGCCTGGAGTGTACTGGGACAGGGGGCACCCCTCCACTTT.

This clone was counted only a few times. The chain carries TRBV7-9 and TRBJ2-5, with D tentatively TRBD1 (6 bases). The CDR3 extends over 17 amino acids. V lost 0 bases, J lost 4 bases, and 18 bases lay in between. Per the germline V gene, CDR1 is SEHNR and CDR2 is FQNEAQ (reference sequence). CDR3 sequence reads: CASSLAAAGVLGETQYF. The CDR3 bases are TGTGCCAGCAGCTTAGCGGCGGCAGGGGTGTTAGGAGAGACCCAGTACTTC.

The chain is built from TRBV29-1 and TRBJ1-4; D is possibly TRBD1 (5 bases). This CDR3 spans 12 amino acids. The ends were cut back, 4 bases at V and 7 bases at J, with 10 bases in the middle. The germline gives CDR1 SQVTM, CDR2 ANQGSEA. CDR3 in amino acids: CSVGQGAEKLFF. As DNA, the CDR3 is TGCAGCGTTGGTCAGGGCGCTGAAAAACTGTTTTTT. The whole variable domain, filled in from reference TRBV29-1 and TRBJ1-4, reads SAVISQKPSRDICQRGTSLTIQCQVDSQVTMMFWYRQQPGQSLTLIATANQGSEATYESGFVIDKFPISRPNLTFSTLTVSNMSPEDSSIYLCSVGQGAEKLFFGSGTQLSVL.

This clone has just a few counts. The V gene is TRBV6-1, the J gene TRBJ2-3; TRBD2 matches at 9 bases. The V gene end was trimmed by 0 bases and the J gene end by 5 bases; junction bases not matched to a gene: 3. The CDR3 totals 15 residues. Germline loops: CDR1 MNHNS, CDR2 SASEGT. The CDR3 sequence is CASSEASGSVDTQYF. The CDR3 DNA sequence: TGTGCCAGCAGTGAAGCTAGCGGGAGTGTAGATACGCAGTATTTT.

CDR3 bases: TGTGCCAGCAGCTTAGGGGGCCCGTATGGCTACACCTTC. Its protein product is CASSLGGPYGYTF. The V gene is TRBV7-2, the J gene TRBJ1-2; tentative D call: TRBD1 (5 bases). This CDR3 has 13 residues. V was cut by 1 base and J by 5 bases, with 8 bases left in between. Germline V CDR1 and CDR2: SGHTA, FQGNSA.

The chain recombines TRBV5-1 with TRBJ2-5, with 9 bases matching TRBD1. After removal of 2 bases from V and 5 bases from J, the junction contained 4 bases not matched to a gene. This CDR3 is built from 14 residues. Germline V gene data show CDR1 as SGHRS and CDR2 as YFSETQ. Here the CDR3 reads CASSFGQGTETQYF. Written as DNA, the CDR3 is TGCGCCAGCAGCTTTGGACAGGGGACGGAGACCCAGTACTTC.

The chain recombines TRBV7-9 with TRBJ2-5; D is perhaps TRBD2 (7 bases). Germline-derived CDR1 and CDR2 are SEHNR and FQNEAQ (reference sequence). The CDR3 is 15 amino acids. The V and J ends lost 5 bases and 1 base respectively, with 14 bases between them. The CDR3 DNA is TGTGCCAGCAGCCCTGGGGGGGGCAGCCAAGAGACCCAGTACTTC. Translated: CASSPGGGSQETQYF.

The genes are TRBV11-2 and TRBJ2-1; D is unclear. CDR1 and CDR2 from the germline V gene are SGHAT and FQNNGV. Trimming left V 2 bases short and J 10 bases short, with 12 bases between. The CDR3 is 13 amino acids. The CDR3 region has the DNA TGTGCCAGCAGCTTAAACCCTTTGGGGGAGCAGTTCTTC. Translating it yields CASSLNPLGEQFF.

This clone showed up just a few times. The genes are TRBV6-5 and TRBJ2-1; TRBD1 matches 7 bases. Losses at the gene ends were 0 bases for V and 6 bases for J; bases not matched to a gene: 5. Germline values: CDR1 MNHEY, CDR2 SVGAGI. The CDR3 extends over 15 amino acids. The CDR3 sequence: CASSYSVTGSNEQFF. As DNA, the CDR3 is TGTGCCAGCAGTTACTCAGTGACAGGGTCCAATGAGCAGTTCTTC.

The DNA of the CDR3 is TGTGCTAGTGGTTTGGTATCCGGGCGGGTAACCGGGGAGCTGTTTTTT. Its translation is CASGLVSGRVTGELFF. V gene TRBV12-5 combines with J gene TRBJ2-2; a possible D gene is TRBD2 (5 bases). V lost 0 bases to trimming and J lost 5 bases, with 13 bases between them. Germline V gene sequence: CDR1 LGHNT, CDR2 FRNRAP. The CDR3 spans 16 residues.

The CDR3 is CASSLSRAGLEQYF. In DNA, the CDR3 is TGTGCCAGCAGCTTATCACGGGCCGGTCTCGAGCAGTACTTC. The chain combines TRBV11-1 with TRBJ2-7; no reliable D call. V was shortened by 2 bases and J by 6 bases, with 14 bases between the two germline ends. This CDR3 comprises 14 residues. The germline V gene encodes CDR1 SGHAT and CDR2 FQDESV (reference sequence).